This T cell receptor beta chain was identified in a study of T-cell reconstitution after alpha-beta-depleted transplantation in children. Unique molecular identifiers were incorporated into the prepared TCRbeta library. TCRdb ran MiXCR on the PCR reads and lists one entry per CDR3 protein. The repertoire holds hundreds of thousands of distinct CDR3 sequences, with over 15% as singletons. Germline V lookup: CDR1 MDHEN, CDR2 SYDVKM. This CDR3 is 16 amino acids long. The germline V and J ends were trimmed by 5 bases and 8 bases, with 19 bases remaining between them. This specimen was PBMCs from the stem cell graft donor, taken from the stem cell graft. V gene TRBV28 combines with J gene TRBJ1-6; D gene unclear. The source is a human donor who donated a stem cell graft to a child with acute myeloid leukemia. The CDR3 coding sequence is TGTGCCAGCAGTGAAATGCCGGGCCGGCTAGATTCACCCCTCCACTTT. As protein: CASSEMPGRLDSPLHF. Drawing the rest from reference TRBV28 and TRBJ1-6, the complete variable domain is DVKVTQSSRYLVKRTGEKVFLECVQDMDHENMFWYRQDPGLGLRLIYFSYDVKMKEKGDIPEGYSVSREKKERFSLILESASTNQTSMYLCASSEMPGRLDSPLHFGNGTRLTVT.